Following are 11 T cell receptor beta chains from one sample sequenced in a study of human T cells and chemical hapten exposure. TCRdb re-derived calls from the RACE reads in MiXCR, one entry per CDR3 protein. Here the sample spans about 180,000 distinct CDR3 sequences, nearly 30% being singletons. Time point denoted: pre-sensitization, week 0. Stated treatment: therapeutic diphenylcyclopropenone sensitization with weekly scalp DPC. Specimen: whole blood, collected in connection with sensitization to the hapten diphenylcyclopropenone (DPC). These receptors originate from a woman in her twenties or thirties with alopecia areata. Some clones in this sample may be carry-over from other donors' samples.

This chain uses TRBV5-1 with TRBJ1-6, with D uncertain. The CDR3 length is 13 residues. From germline, CDR1 is SGHRS and CDR2 YFSETQ. Trimming took 4 bases from V and 9 from J, leaving 11 bases between them. CDR3 nucleotide sequence: TGCGCCAGCAGCCCGGAACAGAGTTCACCCCTCCACTTT. This codes for CASSPEQSSPLHF.

This clonotype was picked up a small number of times. The chain has TRBV4-1 and TRBJ1-4, with no clear D. The V gene lost 1 base and the J gene lost 3 bases, with 12 bases spanning the gap. This CDR3 contains 16 residues. The V gene's germline CDR1 is MGHRA and CDR2 YSYEKL. The CDR3 DNA sequence: TGCGCCAGCAGCCAAGTTGGCTTGCGTGCTAATGAAAAACTGTTTTTT. Amino acids: CASSQVGLRANEKLFF.

This clonotype has ten or more counts. The V gene is TRBV14, the J gene TRBJ2-2; a weak D match, TRBD1 (6 bases). CDR3 length: 17 amino acids. Germline CDR1 is SGHDN and CDR2 is FVKESK. Trimming took 1 base from V and 4 from J, leaving 16 bases between them. The CDR3 protein is CASSQVTGTSSTGELFF. CDR3 sequence (DNA): TGTGCCAGCAGCCAAGTCACAGGGACATCCTCCACCGGGGAGCTGTTTTTT.

This clonotype showed up just a few times. The V call is TRBV2, the J call TRBJ1-1, with D possibly being TRBD1 (6 bases). Germline CDR1 is SNHLY and CDR2 is FYNNEI. V lost 6 bases and J lost 4, with 18 bases in between. This CDR3 is built from 15 residues. In nucleotides, the CDR3 is TGTGCCAGCAGGGACGCAGGGGAAGAAGTCACTGAAGCTTTCTTT. Its translation: CASRDAGEEVTEAFF.

This sequence joins TRBV27 and TRBJ1-6, with a possible D match to TRBD1 (5 bases). The CDR3 spans 15 residues. The germline V gene encodes CDR1 MNHEY and CDR2 SMNVEV (reference sequence). V lost 5 bases to trimming and J lost 4 bases, with 12 bases between them. This CDR3 reads CASSRGTAYNSPLHF. The CDR3 coding sequence is TGTGCCAGCAGTCGCGGGACGGCTTATAATTCACCCCTCCACTTT.

This clonotype was detected only a few times. This chain joins TRBV4-2 and TRBJ1-5; D not certain. Germline V gives CDR1 LGHNA, CDR2 YNFKEQ. The CDR3 has 16 amino acids. The V and J ends lost 0 bases and 3 bases respectively, with 12 bases between them. CDR3 residues: CASSQERKDDNQPQHF. The DNA for the CDR3 is TGTGCCAGCAGCCAAGAGAGGAAGGACGACAATCAGCCCCAGCATTTT.

This clonotype has just a few counts. The chain uses TRBV20-1 and TRBJ2-7; TRBD1 is a possible D gene (7 bases). The V gene lost 6 bases and the J gene lost 2 bases, with 20 bases spanning the gap. Germline V gives CDR1 DFQATT, CDR2 SNEGSKA (reference sequence). The length of the CDR3 is 15 residues. The CDR3 reads CSAPQPRGAPYEQYF. In DNA, the CDR3 is TGCAGTGCACCGCAGCCCAGGGGGGCGCCCTACGAGCAGTACTTC.

V and J are TRBV4-3 and TRBJ1-5; D unresolved. Germline V lookup: CDR1 LGHNA, CDR2 YSLEER. Trimming removed 3 bases at V and 12 bases at J, with 15 bases between. The CDR3 spans 13 residues. The CDR3 loop reads CASSQSEFGLQHF. The DNA for the CDR3 is TGCGCCAGCAGCCAGAGCGAATTCGGACTCCAGCATTTT.

This clonotype was seen a few times. The chain links TRBV14 to TRBJ2-3, with TRBD2 identical over 7 bases. CDR3 length: 17 residues. V trimming: 1 base; J trimming: 3 bases; junction bases outside the gene matches: 10. Germline V gene sequence: CDR1 SGHDN, CDR2 FVKESK. Written as DNA, the CDR3 is TGTGCCAGCAGCCAAGCTCCAGCCGGGACTACAACAGATACGCAGTATTTT. Protein: CASSQAPAGTTTDTQYF. Based on the CDR3 plus reference TRBV14 and TRBJ2-3, the full variable domain is EAGVTQFPSHSVIEKGQTVTLRCDPISGHDNLYWYRRVMGKEIKFLLHFVKESKQDESGMPNNRFLAERTGGTYSTLKVQPAELEDSGVYFCASSQAPAGTTTDTQYFGPGTRLTVL.

This clonotype showed up just a few times. V is TRBV29-1 and J is TRBJ1-1, with TRBD1 as a possible D gene (6 bases). Germline V gene data show CDR1 as SQVTM and CDR2 as ANQGSEA. V was clipped by 4 bases and J by 7 bases, with 13 bases between them. The CDR3 runs 12 residues. The CDR3 nucleotides are TGCAGCGTTGCACAGGGAAGAGGTGAAGCTTTCTTT. Translation: CSVAQGRGEAFF.

This clonotype was counted at least ten times. The V call is TRBV29-1, the J call TRBJ2-7, with D possibly TRBD2 on 7 matching bases. This CDR3 has 15 residues. The ends were cut back, 6 bases at V and 2 bases at J, with 20 bases in the middle. Germline CDR1 SQVTM, CDR2 ANQGSEA. CDR3 residues: CSVVTGGGITYEQYF. For the CDR3, the DNA is TGCAGCGTAGTGACCGGCGGGGGCATCACCTACGAGCAGTACTTC.